What follows are 11 T cell receptor beta chains derived from one specimen sequenced in a study of shared clonotypes between healthy human individuals. Clones were sequenced by immunoSEQ multiplex PCR, and TCRdb holds only the in-frame ones, with some missing. The sample has over a million clones, about 84% seen once. The source material was memory CD4+ T cells from PBMCs. Subset specified: CD45RA-negative fraction. The receptors here all came from a man between 18 and 29 years old in good health. Some clones in this sample may be carry-over from other donors' samples.

The CDR3 loop is CASSQVPGGPPSTNGYTF. CDR3 DNA sequence: TGTGCCAGCAGCCAAGTACCGGGAGGACCTCCCAGTACGAATGGCTACACCTTC. The chain combines TRBV4-2 with TRBJ1-2, with D unclear. Germline CDR1 is LGHNA and CDR2 is YNFKEQ. CDR3 length: 18 residues. With 1 base removed from V and 6 bases from J, the gap between germline ends came to 24 bases.

The chain carries TRBV11-2 and TRBJ2-4; D ambiguous. V was clipped by 0 bases and J by 0 bases, with 18 bases between them. The CDR3 contains 19 residues. Germline-derived CDR1 and CDR2 are SGHAT and FQNNGV. CDR3 bases: TGTGCCAGCAGCTTAGACTTGGGCAGTACAAAGCTAGCCAAAAACATTCAGTACTTC. It yields the protein CASSLDLGSTKLAKNIQYF.

The rearrangement uses TRBV15 and TRBJ2-2, with 7 nucleotides matching TRBD2. CDR3 length equals 15 residues. The germline CDR1 and CDR2 sequences are LNHNV and YYDKDF (reference sequence). With V trimmed by 1 base and J by 5 bases, 4 bases remained unmatched. The CDR3 is CATSRGRERTGELFF. The DNA of the CDR3 is TGTGCCACCAGCAGAGGGCGGGAGCGTACCGGGGAGCTGTTTTTT.

The chain couples TRBV4-2 to TRBJ2-3, with D perhaps matching TRBD1 (6 bases). The CDR3 is 17 amino acids. Germline V CDR1 and CDR2: LGHNA, YNFKEQ. Between the trimmed V and J ends, which lost 1 base and 1 base, there was a span of 15 bases. The CDR3 is CASSQGGQGLRTDTQYF. For the CDR3, the DNA is TGTGCCAGCAGCCAAGGGGGGCAAGGGCTTCGCACAGATACGCAGTATTTT.

The chain links TRBV25-1 to TRBJ2-3; 9 nucleotides align to TRBD2. The CDR3 has 14 residues. V was pared by 6 bases and J by 4 bases, with 5 bases of the junction left unmatched. CDR1 is MGHDK and CDR2 is SYGVNS in the germline V gene. CDR3 sequence: CASRREGHSDTQYF. The CDR3 bases are TGTGCCAGCAGGCGGGAGGGCCATTCAGATACGCAGTATTTT.

The J gene is TRBJ1-5, the V gene TRBV2; D might be TRBD1 (5 bases). CDR3 length: 14 amino acids. The V gene's germline CDR1 is SNHLY and CDR2 FYNNEI. Trimming took 6 bases from V and 5 from J, leaving 14 bases between them. CDR3 region: CASRENGGYQPQHF. CDR3 bases: TGTGCCAGCAGAGAAAACGGGGGTTATCAGCCCCAGCATTTT.

The V and J genes are TRBV6-1 and TRBJ2-7, with TRBD1 matching over 12 bases. The germline V gene encodes CDR1 MNHNS and CDR2 SASEGT. The CDR3 sequence is 15 residues long. With 9 bases clipped from V and 7 bases from J, the junction kept 13 bases outside the gene matches. In nucleotides, the CDR3 is TGTGCCAGTACCTTTTCGGGACAGGGGGCTGGAGAGCAGTACTTC. Residues: CASTFSGQGAGEQYF.

The chain employs TRBV5-8 and TRBJ2-7; D gene ambiguous. This CDR3 contains 15 residues. V dropped 2 bases and J dropped 3 bases, with 15 bases sitting between them. Germline CDR1 and CDR2: SGHTS and YDEGEE. The CDR3 DNA sequence: TGTGCCAGCAGCTTTCAAGCCGGGTCTTACTACGAGCAGTACTTC. Amino acids: CASSFQAGSYYEQYF.

This clone was seen more than once but under ten times. The V gene is TRBV9, the J gene TRBJ2-7; TRBD1 agrees at 10 bases. The ends lost 4 bases at V and 7 bases at J; junction bases unmatched: 11. The CDR3 loop spans 15 amino acids. CDR1 is SGDLS and CDR2 is YYNGEE in the germline V gene. The DNA for the CDR3 is TGTGCCAGCAGCCCTTCGACAGGGGGCCTAGGAGAGCAGTACTTC. Its translation is CASSPSTGGLGEQYF.

In nucleotides, the CDR3 is TGTGCCAGCAGCTTAGTTCCGGGAGCGCGCACAGATACGCAGTATTTT. This sequence encodes CASSLVPGARTDTQYF. The rearrangement links TRBV7-2 to TRBJ2-3; the D gene is possibly TRBD2 (6 bases). V gave up 1 base and J gave up 1 base, with 12 bases separating them. The CDR3 has 16 residues. The V gene's germline CDR1 is SGHTA and CDR2 FQGNSA.

The rearrangement links TRBV5-4 to TRBJ2-7, with unresolved D. CDR1 and CDR2 from the germline V gene are SGHNT and YYREEE (reference sequence). The V gene lost 4 bases and the J gene lost 6 bases, with 17 bases spanning the gap. This CDR3 region has 14 residues. CDR3 protein: CASSQPGLYSEQYF. The CDR3 DNA sequence: TGTGCCAGCAGCCAGCCGGGCCTATACTCCGAGCAGTACTTC. The whole variable domain, remainder taken from reference TRBV5-4 and TRBJ2-7, is ETGVTQSPTHLIKTRGQQVTLRCSSQSGHNTVSWYQQALGQGPQFIFQYYREEENGRGNFPPRFSGLQFPNYSSELNVNALELDDSALYLCASSQPGLYSEQYFGPGTRLTVT.